A single TCR beta chain is shown here with its context. This clone was picked up one time. Its antigen target is currently unknown. Qualities for individual bases were not recorded, and no much larger clone is one base off. Including the terminal cysteine and phenylalanine, the CDR3 comprises 13 residues. Only the CDR3 DNA stays, 39 bases, in frame from base 1. V loses 4 bases of germline sequence and J loses 4 bases, and the interval between the two ends is 9 bases. Sequences MNHNS (CDR1) and SASEGT (CDR2) are obtained from the germline V gene. The data derive from a study of shared clonotypes between healthy human individuals (dated by TCRdb to about 2020). Regarding the research as a whole: Two women and a few men aged 18 to 49 years were included in the cohort. Per donor, three plates each were used for CD4 naive and CD4 memory, two for CD8 naive, and one for CD8 memory. To estimate repertoire size and how much clonotypes are shared between individuals, the study performed deep sequencing of blood TCR repertoires from five healthy adults. Different laboratories and diverse techniques were used to prepare libraries and sequence TCR repertoires, to increase sequencing depth and limit assay-specific biases. Leukapheresis yielded between about 0.9 and 9.5 billion PBMCs per donor. Points the paper makes about the study in general: Estimated clonotype richness was generally larger for naive than for memory subsets. Sampling was restricted to blood, and TCR repertoires in tissue are likely to differ from TCR repertoires in blood. When a handful of donors were compared, the shared fraction of clonotypes was around 5.1% for naive CD4, approximately 3.5% for naive CD8, 2.3% for memory CD4, and 0.35% to 0.4% for memory CD8. Rarefaction of sorted-subset datasets indicated incomplete sequencing despite the large sequencing depth. Based on pairwise subsampling, the degree of clonotype sharing among donors was expected to be affected by sequencing depth. Compared with non-shared clonotypes, the clonotypes found in all four sorted-subset donors had higher generation probabilities. Because the study included a small number of donors, the genetic and exposure-history diversity represented was limited.

The donors were healthy, HIV-negative adults with no recently reported acute infections or vaccinations. Every donor was a Caucasian adult residing in Nashville, Tennessee, USA. CD4+ T cells were enriched by magnetic negative selection; naive cells were then positively selected on CD45RA, and the negative fraction formed the memory subset. Blood was obtained by leukapheresis, after which PBMCs were separated by Ficoll-Histopaque density gradient centrifugation and cryopreserved in liquid nitrogen vapor phase. Analytical flow cytometry was used to check the purity and quantity of every magnetically sorted T cell population. Each sorted fraction had its genomic DNA isolated and then quantified by UV absorbance on a Nanodrop 2000c. Using the deep immunoSEQ assay, TCR CDR3 regions were amplified from genomic DNA by multiplex PCR. Extracted genomic DNA from each cell subset was spread evenly across all wells of several immunoSEQ 96-well plates, with each plate serving as a replicate. Each replicate PCR for sorted subsets received roughly 0.2 ug genomic DNA, equal to 28,000 or so T cell genomes. The purified libraries were quantified using a Qubit 3.0 fluorometer, sized with a Bioanalyzer 2100, and then quantified again using the KAPA Library Quantification kit. Every immunoSEQ 96-well plate was sequenced on a separate single-read 150-cycle Illumina NextSeq 550 flow cell. The authors processed their data as follows. Because the immunoSEQ output held only junctional sequences and lacked quality scores, the filtering could not match the filtering applied to full-length reads. To assign V/J genes and CDR3, sequences were annotated using PyIR, a Python wrapper for IgBLAST v1.9, with IMGT germline references. Reads were removed for weak V/J assignments (E-value above 1e-6), missing CDR3, stop codons, out-of-frame junctions, or ambiguous translated residues. A V3J clonotype was defined by an identical inferred V gene, J gene, and CDR3 amino acid sequence. To compute the percentage overlap between repertoires, the number of shared unique clonotypes was divided by the size of the smaller repertoire. Three approaches were used to assess repertoire richness: RTK rarefaction, the Chao1 estimator, and Recon v2.1 estimates of unobserved clonotypes. OLGA was used to compute generation probabilities for all TCRbeta clonotypes that the gDNA method yielded from a handful of donors. TCRdb took this table from immuneACCESS and kept in-frame rearrangements with V and J called. Such tables lack part of the clones; where checked against another copy, unresolved V genes explain under half of the gap, and the rest is unexplained. The V and J calls and clone size were taken over from that table, and D and trimming were inferred from the DNA. The sample profile shows 330,000 or so clones; about 74% of them were found once. The ten most abundant clones make up 10% of the sample.

The chain links TRBV6-1 with TRBJ2-3; TRBD2 could be the D gene, as 5 bases match. The TCR was taken from a man aged 25-45 years in good health. Specimen: memory CD4+ T cells sorted from blood. Taken with the paper, the label for cell subset or site translates to: CD45RA-negative fraction. The base sequence is TGTGCCAGCAGTGCAAGCGGAGCAGATACGCAGTATTTT. Translation gives CASSASGADTQYF.